These T cell receptor beta chains were read from a single sample in a study of shared clonotypes between healthy human individuals. TCRdb's table, derived via immunoSEQ multiplex PCR, lists solely in-frame clones and lacks some. The sample has some 500,000 clones, 90% to 97% seen once; the top ten hold about 0.064%. Specimen: naive CD4+ T cells sorted from blood. The source of these receptors is a woman in her thirties in good health. Both conserved end residues are part of each CDR3. The D gene is left open where the match is weak. Only part of the rows carry a size: once, few, many, or a class if the clone is expanded.

V gene: TRBV28
clone size: NA
D gene: TRBD1
J gene: TRBJ1-5
CDR3 DNA: TGTGCCAGCACCCTGGGAGGTAGGGACAGGGGAGCGCCCCAGCATTTT
CDR3 protein: CASTLGGRDRGAPQHF

V gene: TRBV2
clone size: NA
D gene: NA
J gene: TRBJ2-4
CDR3 DNA: TGTGCCAGCAGTGAAGGGGGGTTCGGCAAAAACATTCAGTACTTC
CDR3 protein: CASSEGGFGKNIQYF

V gene: TRBV7-9
clone size: NA
D gene: TRBD2
J gene: TRBJ2-7
CDR3 DNA: TGTGCCAGCAGCTTAGTCAGTGGACTAGCGGGAGCTCCCTACGAGCAGTACTTC
CDR3 protein: CASSLVSGLAGAPYEQYF

V gene: TRBV10-2
clone size: NA
D gene: TRBD1
J gene: TRBJ2-7
CDR3 DNA: TGCGCCAGCAGTAAGACAGGGGGCGCCTACGAGCAGTACTTC
CDR3 protein: CASSKTGGAYEQYF

V gene: TRBV6-6
clone size: NA
D gene: TRBD1
J gene: TRBJ2-7
CDR3 DNA: TGTGCCAGCACTAGCTCCGGGACAGGGGTTTACGAGCAGTACTTC
CDR3 protein: CASTSSGTGVYEQYF

V gene: TRBV28
clone size: NA
D gene: NA
J gene: TRBJ1-4
CDR3 DNA: TGTGCCAGCAGCAGAGGGACTGATTTTGAAAAACTGTTTTTT
CDR3 protein: CASSRGTDFEKLFF

V gene: TRBV6-6
clone size: once
D gene: TRBD1
J gene: TRBJ1-1
CDR3 DNA: TGTGCCAGCAGTTACTTAGACAGGGTTGAAGCTTTCTTT
CDR3 protein: CASSYLDRVEAFF

V gene: TRBV5-6
clone size: NA
D gene: NA
J gene: TRBJ1-3
CDR3 DNA: TGTGCCAGCAGCCCCCGCGGCAACTCTGGAAACACCATATATTTT
CDR3 protein: CASSPRGNSGNTIYF

V gene: TRBV28
clone size: NA
D gene: NA
J gene: TRBJ2-7
CDR3 DNA: TGTGCCAGCAGCCGGCCCGGGCTCACCTACGAGCAGTACTTC
CDR3 protein: CASSRPGLTYEQYF

V gene: TRBV27
clone size: NA
D gene: NA
J gene: TRBJ1-5
CDR3 DNA: TGTGCCAGCAGTTTACGGCACGGCAATCAGCCCCAGCATTTT
CDR3 protein: CASSLRHGNQPQHF

V gene: TRBV29-1
clone size: NA
D gene: TRBD2
J gene: TRBJ2-1
CDR3 DNA: TGCAGCGTTCAGGCTAGCGGTTACAATGAGCAGTTCTTC
CDR3 protein: CSVQASGYNEQFF

V gene: TRBV5-1
clone size: once
D gene: NA
J gene: TRBJ1-1
CDR3 DNA: TGCGCCAGCAGCTCGGGACCGACGGGCACTGAAGCTTTCTTT
CDR3 protein: CASSSGPTGTEAFF

V gene: TRBV11-2
clone size: once
D gene: NA
J gene: TRBJ2-3
CDR3 DNA: TGTGCCAGCAGCTTAGGGAGGGGACGCCGCGATACGCAGTATTTT
CDR3 protein: CASSLGRGRRDTQYF

V gene: TRBV6-5
clone size: NA
D gene: TRBD2
J gene: TRBJ2-7
CDR3 DNA: TGTGCCAGCACTAGGACTAGCGGGTACGAGCAGTACTTC
CDR3 protein: CASTRTSGYEQYF

V gene: TRBV7-9
clone size: NA
D gene: NA
J gene: TRBJ1-1
CDR3 DNA: TGTGCCAGCAGCTTAATCGGTGGCGCAATGAACACTGAAGCTTTCTTT
CDR3 protein: CASSLIGGAMNTEAFF

V gene: TRBV7-9
clone size: once
D gene: NA
J gene: TRBJ2-7
CDR3 DNA: TGTGCCAGCAGCTCGGGTCGGGCCTCAAACTACGAGCAGTACTTC
CDR3 protein: CASSSGRASNYEQYF

V gene: TRBV5-4
clone size: NA
D gene: TRBD1
J gene: TRBJ2-7
CDR3 DNA: TGTGCCAGCAGCCAAGATGGCGGTGGACAGGGGGCCTACGAGCAGTACTTC
CDR3 protein: CASSQDGGGQGAYEQYF

V gene: TRBV28
clone size: NA
D gene: TRBD2
J gene: TRBJ2-6
CDR3 DNA: TGTGCCACCCTGCGGGGGTTATCTGGGGCCAACGTCCTGACTTTC
CDR3 protein: CATLRGLSGANVLTF

V gene: TRBV27
clone size: NA
D gene: NA
J gene: TRBJ1-6
CDR3 DNA: TGTGCCAGCAGTTTCGGGGACTTATATAATTCACCCCTCCACTTT
CDR3 protein: CASSFGDLYNSPLHF

V gene: TRBV7-9
clone size: NA
D gene: TRBD2
J gene: TRBJ2-7
CDR3 DNA: TGTGCCAGCAGCTCGACCGCAGGACTAGCGGGCCTCTACGAGCAGTACTTC
CDR3 protein: CASSSTAGLAGLYEQYF

V gene: TRBV4-1
clone size: NA
D gene: TRBD1
J gene: TRBJ2-7
CDR3 DNA: TGCGCCAGCAGCCTAGATGGGGACAGGGCCTACGAGCAGTACTTC
CDR3 protein: CASSLDGDRAYEQYF

V gene: TRBV18
clone size: once
D gene: TRBD1
J gene: TRBJ2-5
CDR3 DNA: TGTGCCAGCTCACCCCCGACAGGGGAGCAAGAGACCCAGTACTTC
CDR3 protein: CASSPPTGEQETQYF

V gene: TRBV5-1
clone size: once
D gene: NA
J gene: TRBJ2-7
CDR3 DNA: TGCGCCAGCAGCTTGGGGCGCAGCTCCTACGAGCAGTACTTC
CDR3 protein: CASSLGRSSYEQYF

V gene: TRBV28
clone size: NA
D gene: NA
J gene: TRBJ1-1
CDR3 DNA: TGTGCCAGCAGGCCCACTTGGAACACTGAAGCTTTCTTT
CDR3 protein: CASRPTWNTEAFF

V gene: TRBV19
clone size: NA
D gene: TRBD1
J gene: TRBJ1-1
CDR3 DNA: TGTGCCAGTAGTCCCACAGGGGAGGGGACTGAAGCTTTCTTT
CDR3 protein: CASSPTGEGTEAFF

V gene: TRBV21-1
clone size: NA
D gene: NA
J gene: TRBJ1-1
CDR3 DNA: TGTGCCGGCAACAGGGATCAAACTGAAGCTTTCTTT
CDR3 protein: CAGNRDQTEAFF

V gene: TRBV6-6
clone size: NA
D gene: NA
J gene: TRBJ2-7
CDR3 DNA: TGTGCCAGCAGTGGCCAATGGGATTTCGAGCAGTACTTC
CDR3 protein: CASSGQWDFEQYF

V gene: TRBV30
clone size: once
D gene: NA
J gene: TRBJ2-7
CDR3 DNA: TGTGCCTGGGGAGGCGGGGCGGAGAGCTCCTACGAGCAGTACTTC
CDR3 protein: CAWGGGAESSYEQYF

V gene: TRBV7-2
clone size: few
D gene: NA
J gene: TRBJ2-5
CDR3 DNA: TGTGCCAGCAGCTCCGGCTTGGGAGAGACCCAGTACTTC
CDR3 protein: CASSSGLGETQYF

V gene: TRBV21-1
clone size: NA
D gene: NA
J gene: TRBJ2-1
CDR3 DNA: TGTGCCAGCGATCCGGCTAGCGGGAGAAAGATGGGTGAGCAGTTCTTC
CDR3 protein: CASDPASGRKMGEQFF

V gene: TRBV2
clone size: NA
D gene: NA
J gene: TRBJ2-3
CDR3 DNA: TGTGCCAGCAATTCCGGGACGGGCACAGATACGCAGTATTTT
CDR3 protein: CASNSGTGTDTQYF

V gene: TRBV7-8
clone size: NA
D gene: TRBD1
J gene: TRBJ2-5
CDR3 DNA: TGTGCCAGCAGCTCAGGGACAGTTCCTAGGGAGCAGTACTTC
CDR3 protein: CASSSGTVPREQYF